The present T cell receptor (beta chain) was sequenced within a study of regulatory T cells in long-lasting Graves disease. Study-wide results and caveats: The TCR repertoire of persistent Graves' patients was less diverse than that of newly diagnosed ones. Study was limited to peripheral blood, excluding thyroid tissue.

Sample time point: persistent/refractory GD, antithyroid drugs over 5 years with positive TRAb. After RNA was extracted from PBMCs, the TCR library was made from it. The source of the patients was an endocrinology department in Xi'an, China. With EDTA tubes as the receptacles, around 10 milliliters of peripheral blood were drawn. Unmatched junction bases numbered 1, after V lost 2 bases and J lost 3 bases. The CDR3 sequence is 14 residues long. Germline V gene sequence: CDR1 SGHTA, CDR2 FQGNSA. Both iRepertoire HTBI primers and Arm-PCR of CDR3 regions were used to build the TCR beta libraries. TCRdb used MiXCR to reprocess the multiplex PCR reads, holding one entry per CDR3 protein. Of about half a million distinct CDR3 sequences listed, under 25% are singletons. This clonotype showed up many times. Its target is unknown.

This TCR derives from a female donor with Graves disease. The chain has TRBV7-2 and TRBJ1-2, with 9 nucleotides matching TRBD1. Specimen: peripheral blood mononuclear cells (PBMCs), collected when the disease was refractory, from a patient treated with antithyroid drugs. The CDR3 nucleotides are TGTGCCAGCAGCTTAACAGGGGGCGACTATGGCTACACCTTC. This gives the protein CASSLTGGDYGYTF.